This TCR beta chain was sequenced during a study of blood T cell repertoires in COVID-19. The CDR3 extends over 16 amino acids. CDR1 and CDR2 (germline): MDHEN, SYDVKM. Trimming took 0 bases from V and 7 from J; bases not matched to a gene: 5. Per the original data handling: Amplification of reference gene primers was used by the study to estimate nucleated cell counts. Repertoires were generated with immunoSEQ multiplex PCR, while TCRdb's copy carries only in-frame clones and drops some. The DNA gave D and trimming, while V, J and clone size come from that table. The sample yields fewer than 200,000 clones, just under 85% seen once.

The sequence was obtained from a man aged 35 to 55 who had recovered from COVID-19. V is TRBV28 and J is TRBJ2-1; 11 bases agree with TRBD2. The material sequenced was peripheral blood. CDR3 in DNA: TGTGCCAGCAGTTTATGGGGACTAGCGGAGCGAAATGAGCAGTTCTTC. Translation gives CASSLWGLAERNEQFF.